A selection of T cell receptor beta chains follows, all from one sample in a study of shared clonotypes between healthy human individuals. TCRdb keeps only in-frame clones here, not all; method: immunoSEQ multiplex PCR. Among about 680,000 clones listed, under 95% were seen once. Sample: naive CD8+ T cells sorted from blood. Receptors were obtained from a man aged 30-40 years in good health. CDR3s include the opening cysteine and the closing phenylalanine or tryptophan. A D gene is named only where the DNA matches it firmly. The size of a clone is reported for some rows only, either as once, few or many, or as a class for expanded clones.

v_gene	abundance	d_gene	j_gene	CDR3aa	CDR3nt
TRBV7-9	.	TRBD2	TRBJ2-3	CASPGLAGLYF	TGTGCCAGCCCGGGACTAGCGGGACTCTATTTT
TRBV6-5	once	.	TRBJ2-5	CASRPTGPRGETQYF	TGTGCCAGCAGACCCACAGGACCCCGGGGGGAGACCCAGTACTTC
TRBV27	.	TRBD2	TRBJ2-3	CASRRSGTNPTDTQYF	TGTGCCAGCAGGCGGAGCGGGACCAATCCCACAGATACGCAGTATTTT
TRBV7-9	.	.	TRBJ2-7	CASSSTWSLGEQYF	TGTGCCAGCAGCTCAACGTGGTCCCTTGGAGAGCAGTACTTC
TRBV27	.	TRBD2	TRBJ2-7	CASSDGTSGRNEQYF	TGTGCCAGCAGTGACGGGACTAGCGGGAGAAACGAGCAGTACTTC
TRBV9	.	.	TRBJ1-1	CASSVGWTSNTEAFF	TGTGCCAGCAGCGTAGGATGGACATCGAACACTGAAGCTTTCTTT
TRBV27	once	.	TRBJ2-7	CASSPGIGSEQYF	TGTGCCAGCTCACCGGGTATCGGGAGCGAGCAGTACTTC
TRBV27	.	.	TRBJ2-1	CASSPHWTESSYNEQFF	TGTGCCAGCAGTCCTCATTGGACCGAGAGCTCCTACAATGAGCAGTTCTTC
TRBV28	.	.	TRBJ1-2	CASSFEISYGYTF	TGTGCCAGCAGTTTTGAAATCAGCTATGGCTACACCTTC
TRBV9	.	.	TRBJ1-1	CASGGWNTEAFF	TGTGCCAGCGGGGGATGGAACACTGAAGCTTTCTTT
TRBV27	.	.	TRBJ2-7	CASSSRVSSKVVSSYEQYF	TGTGCCAGCAGTTCCAGGGTTTCGTCTAAGGTTGTCAGCTCCTACGAGCAGTACTTC